Listed below are T cell receptor beta chains from one sample, sequenced in a study. TCRdb reprocessed the 5' RACE reads with MiXCR, giving one entry per CDR3 protein. Of 35,000 to 50,000 distinct CDR3 sequences in the sample, about 30% were seen once. Sample: tumor-infiltrating memory CD4+ T cells sorted from the breast tumor. All receptors derive from a female donor with breast cancer. Each CDR3 is given with its conserved first and last residue. The order of the fields is V gene, clone size, D gene, J gene, CDR3 length, CDR3 protein, CDR3 DNA. A D gene is named only where the DNA matches it firmly. Clone size, where shown, is once, few, many, or a class for clones that have expanded.

>TRBV28|-|-|TRBJ1-1|15
CASSFPGRADVVAFF
TGTGCCAGCAGTTTTCCCGGACGCGCCGACGTGGTGGCTTTCTTT
>TRBV5-1|-|-|TRBJ2-1|14
CASSPGTQFNEQFF
TGCGCCAGCAGCCCCGGGACTCAGTTCAATGAGCAGTTCTTC
>TRBV6-1|many|-|TRBJ1-2|13
CASSEALGYGYTF
TGTGCCAGCAGTGAAGCGCTGGGGTATGGCTACACCTTC
>TRBV30|-|TRBD2|TRBJ2-3|15
CAWSNGGRALDTQYF
TGTGCCTGGAGTAACGGCGGGAGGGCTTTAGATACGCAGTATTTT
>TRBV28|few|-|TRBJ2-2|18
CASSLLTGTPSNTGELFF
TGTGCCAGCAGTTTATTGACCGGGACACCTTCGAACACCGGGGAGCTGTTTTTT
>TRBV28|-|TRBD1|TRBJ1-2|15
CASSLGGQGDDGYTF
TGTGCCAGCAGTTTAGGGGGACAGGGGGACGATGGCTACACCTTC
>TRBV20-1|-|-|TRBJ1-1|12
CSASYQGTEAFF
TGCAGTGCTAGTTACCAGGGCACTGAAGCTTTCTTT
>TRBV29-1|few|-|TRBJ1-2|11
CSVGDLNGYTF
TGCAGCGTGGGTGATCTGAATGGCTACACCTTC
>TRBV12-5|-|TRBD2|TRBJ2-1|12
CASGGEREEQFF
TGTGCTAGTGGAGGAGAGCGGGAAGAGCAGTTCTTC
>TRBV7-9|many|TRBD1|TRBJ1-2|14
CASSPPTGDYGYTF
TGTGCCAGCAGCCCTCCGACAGGGGACTATGGCTACACCTTC
>TRBV20-1|few|TRBD1|TRBJ1-1|19
CSARSGAGTGDYLNTEAFF
TGCAGTGCTAGATCGGGGGCCGGGACAGGGGACTACCTGAACACTGAAGCTTTCTTT
>TRBV9|-|-|TRBJ2-7|14
CASSVAQAPYEQYF
TGTGCCAGCAGCGTAGCACAGGCCCCCTACGAGCAGTACTTC
>TRBV3-1|-|TRBD2|TRBJ2-7|14
CASSQTSGSYEQYF
TGTGCCAGCAGCCAAACTAGCGGGAGCTACGAGCAGTACTTC
>TRBV20-1|-|TRBD1|TRBJ1-2|15
CSGSLPGQGTKGYTF
TGCAGTGGGAGTCTACCGGGACAGGGGACGAAGGGCTACACCTTC
>TRBV12-3/TRBV12-4|-|-|TRBJ2-5|13
CASSLAGGETQYF
TGTGCCAGCAGTTTAGCGGGGGGTGAGACCCAGTACTTC
>TRBV27|-|-|TRBJ2-7|15
CANRWGGQASYEQYF
TGTGCCAACAGATGGGGTGGGCAGGCCTCCTACGAGCAGTACTTC
>TRBV6-2/TRBV6-3|-|TRBD2|TRBJ2-1|21
CASSYETRRSSTSGRADEQFF
TGTGCCAGCAGTTACGAGACCCGAAGGTCCTCGACTAGCGGGAGGGCCGATGAGCAGTTCTTC
>TRBV24-1|few|-|TRBJ2-3|18
CATSDPGAGTAFTDTQYF
TGTGCCACCAGTGATCCGGGAGCCGGGACAGCCTTCACAGATACGCAGTATTTT
>TRBV5-4|few|TRBD1|TRBJ1-2|15
CASSFSRGRGDGYTF
TGTGCCAGCAGCTTTTCCAGGGGGCGTGGAGATGGCTACACCTTC
>TRBV5-6|-|TRBD1|TRBJ1-2|15
CASSSETGGSYGYTF
TGTGCCAGCAGCTCCGAGACAGGGGGCTCATATGGCTACACCTTC
>TRBV6-5|few|-|TRBJ2-1|16
CASSYSRGGGGNEQFF
TGTGCCAGCAGTTACTCTAGGGGTGGGGGAGGCAATGAGCAGTTCTTC
>TRBV18|-|TRBD2|TRBJ2-1|16
CASSPRPSGSTNEQFF
TGTGCCAGCTCACCACGGCCTAGCGGGAGTACCAATGAGCAGTTCTTC
>TRBV4-2|few|-|TRBJ1-1|13
CASSPRDDTEAFF
TGTGCCAGCAGCCCCAGGGATGACACTGAAGCTTTCTTT
>TRBV20-1|-|-|TRBJ1-6|13
CSAPGTGNSPLHF
TGCAGTGCGCCCGGGACGGGGAATTCACCCCTCCACTTT
>TRBV10-3|few|TRBD2|TRBJ2-7|14
CAISEPTLAVEQYF
TGTGCCATCAGTGAGCCGACACTAGCGGTCGAGCAGTACTTC
>TRBV5-1|-|-|TRBJ1-2|15
CASSSQDGRVTGYTF
TGCGCCAGCAGCTCCCAGGATGGCAGGGTCACCGGCTACACCTTC
>TRBV5-1|-|-|TRBJ2-7|12
CASRSTPYEQYF
TGCGCCAGCAGGTCCACACCCTACGAGCAGTACTTC
>TRBV7-9|few|TRBD1|TRBJ2-1|15
CASSPATGPYNEQFF
TGTGCCAGCAGTCCGGCGACAGGGCCCTACAATGAGCAGTTCTTC
>TRBV7-3|-|-|TRBJ2-2|14
CASSSRINTGELFF
TGTGCCAGCAGCTCCCGAATTAACACCGGGGAGCTGTTTTTT
>TRBV28|-|TRBD2|TRBJ2-1|17
CASSPTPAGGIYNEQFF
TGTGCCAGCAGTCCAACCCCAGCGGGAGGGATATACAATGAGCAGTTCTTC
>TRBV15|many|-|TRBJ1-2|12
CATRMHTTGYTF
TGTGCCACCAGAATGCATACGACCGGCTACACCTTC
>TRBV6-1|few|-|TRBJ2-2|15
CASSEQIANTGELFF
TGTGCCAGCAGTGAACAGATCGCGAACACCGGGGAGCTGTTTTTT
>TRBV28|few|TRBD1|TRBJ2-7|15
CASSSGQLSSYEQYF
TGTGCCAGCAGTTCGGGACAGCTCAGCTCCTACGAGCAGTACTTC
>TRBV20-1|-|TRBD1|TRBJ2-3|13
CSQTGGTIDTQYF
TGCAGTCAGACAGGGGGAACGATAGATACGCAGTATTTT
>TRBV7-9|few|-|TRBJ1-1|11
CASTSSTEAFF
TGTGCCAGCACTAGTTCCACTGAAGCTTTCTTT
>TRBV6-1|-|-|TRBJ2-5|15
CASSARAAYQETQYF
TGTGCCAGCAGTGCCCGGGCAGCGTACCAAGAGACCCAGTACTTC
>TRBV6-5|few|TRBD2|TRBJ2-1|15
CASIVRAGAYNEQFF
TGTGCCAGCATAGTTCGAGCGGGAGCTTACAATGAGCAGTTCTTC
>TRBV27|-|-|TRBJ1-5|13
CASSFTQGQPQHF
TGTGCCAGCAGTTTCACCCAGGGCCAGCCCCAGCATTTT
>TRBV2|many|TRBD1|TRBJ1-3|14
CASTTGRGRNTIYF
TGTGCCAGCACGACAGGGAGAGGAAGAAACACCATATATTTT
>TRBV4-2|few|TRBD2|TRBJ2-1|16
CASSQTSGPSYNEQFF
TGTGCCAGCAGCCAAACTAGCGGACCCTCCTACAATGAGCAGTTCTTC
>TRBV28|few|TRBD1|TRBJ1-1|15
CASSSPAGGFTEAFF
TGTGCCAGCAGTTCCCCCGCAGGGGGCTTTACTGAAGCTTTCTTT
>TRBV6-5|-|-|TRBJ2-1|15
CASSYPSGGVDEQFF
TGTGCCAGCAGTTACCCCTCCGGAGGAGTTGATGAGCAGTTCTTC
>TRBV7-8|-|-|TRBJ2-5|13
CASSPIGGRTQYF
TGTGCCAGCAGCCCAATTGGGGGTCGGACCCAGTACTTC
>TRBV7-9|-|TRBD2|TRBJ2-1|14
CASSPGGHCNEQFF
TGTGCCAGCAGCCCGGGAGGGCACTGCAATGAGCAGTTCTTC
>TRBV9|-|-|TRBJ2-4|14
CASSSGPPKNIQYF
TGTGCCAGCAGCTCGGGTCCTCCCAAAAACATTCAGTACTTC
>TRBV12-3/TRBV12-4|-|TRBD1|TRBJ2-5|16
CASSAFLRQGEETQYF
TGTGCCAGCAGCGCCTTTCTGCGACAGGGCGAAGAGACCCAGTACTTC
>TRBV12-3/TRBV12-4|few|-|TRBJ1-5|13
CASSFPGPQPQHF
TGTGCCAGCAGTTTCCCAGGGCCCCAGCCCCAGCATTTT
>TRBV25-1|few|-|TRBJ1-1|19
CASSESLGGTLTMNTEAFF
TGTGCCAGCAGTGAATCTTTGGGGGGGACACTAACCATGAACACTGAAGCTTTCTTT
>TRBV12-3/TRBV12-4|-|TRBD1|TRBJ1-3|15
CASSQRTGGRNTIYF
TGTGCCAGCAGCCAACGGACAGGGGGCAGGAACACCATATATTTT
>TRBV28|-|-|TRBJ2-1|12
CASSAPLYEQFF
TGTGCCAGCAGTGCCCCATTGTATGAGCAGTTCTTC
>TRBV4-2|few|-|TRBJ2-2|16
CASSQEAPVYLGELFF
TGTGCCAGCAGCCAAGAGGCTCCAGTGTACCTGGGGGAGCTGTTTTTT
>TRBV9|few|TRBD2|TRBJ2-5|15
CASSAPLAGVETQYF
TGTGCCAGCAGCGCCCCTCTAGCGGGGGTAGAGACCCAGTACTTC
>TRBV5-1|few|TRBD1|TRBJ2-6|17
CASSTTGGASGANVLTF
TGCGCCAGCAGCACTACAGGGGGCGCATCAGGGGCCAACGTCCTGACTTTC
>TRBV9|-|-|TRBJ1-3|15
CASSVVPGTGNTIYF
TGTGCCAGCAGCGTAGTGCCGGGGACCGGAAACACCATATATTTT
>TRBV4-1|few|-|TRBJ1-5|15
CASSQDTNSNQPQHF
TGCGCCAGCAGCCAAGATACGAATAGCAATCAGCCCCAGCATTTT
>TRBV20-1|once|TRBD1|TRBJ2-7|14
CSAPRGQGAYEQYF
TGCAGTGCTCCCAGGGGACAGGGGGCCTACGAGCAGTACTTC
>TRBV5-1|-|TRBD1|TRBJ2-7|14
CASSRTGSNVEQYF
TGCGCCAGCAGCAGGACAGGGTCCAACGTCGAGCAGTACTTC
>TRBV28|few|-|TRBJ1-1|11
CASQKYTEAFF
TGTGCCAGCCAAAAATACACTGAAGCTTTCTTT
>TRBV5-1|many|-|TRBJ2-1|15
CASSLHSARESEQFF
TGCGCCAGCAGCTTACACAGCGCCAGGGAGTCTGAGCAGTTCTTC
>TRBV7-9|few|-|TRBJ1-2|14
CASSPIGQNYGYTF
TGTGCCAGCAGCCCCATAGGACAGAACTATGGCTACACCTTC